This T cell receptor (beta chain) derives from a study of blood T cells in healthy people across ages. General study points: PBMCs went unsorted, and a conclusive naive versus antigen-experienced comparison was therefore prevented. Donor CMV status was unknown, possibly confounding expanded clonotype changes. Estimates based on one million T cells were treated as lower bounds. More naive CD4+ cells and higher diversity were found in long-lived than in aged donors.

To note about this clonotype: As yet, its antigen is unknown.

The V and J ends lost 0 bases and 8 bases respectively, with 17 bases between them. Germline V gene lookup returns CDR1 SGHRS and CDR2 YFSETQ. The CDR3 contains 15 residues. A second PCR, run for 7 to 11 cycles, used a sample-barcoded 5' primer plus a J-beta primer mix. TCRdb processed the 5' RACE reads anew with MiXCR; each CDR3 protein has one entry. The data hold approximately 850,000 distinct CDR3 sequences, with 58% observed a single time. The receptor's source is a man between 25 and 39 years old in good health. The sequencing input was blood. The gene calls are TRBV5-1 and TRBJ1-2; D is uncertain. CDR3 residues: CASSLESGTQRGYTF. In nucleotides, the CDR3 is TGCGCCAGCAGCTTGGAGTCGGGAACTCAGCGGGGCTACACCTTC.